The 15 T cell receptor beta chains listed next were all sequenced from one sample in a study of cytotoxic CD8 clonotypes in ibrutinib-treated CLL (dated by TCRdb to 2020 to 2023). Libraries came from the immunoSEQ multiplex PCR assay. This is the immuneACCESS table as TCRdb keeps it, with only in-frame sequences that have V and J called. A part of the clones is gone; compared with another copy, unresolved V genes explain less than half, and the rest is unexplained. The sample yields about 86,000 clones; 70% to 90% were counted once. The ten largest clones take up around 5% of the sample. The sample in question was PBMCs, obtained before ibrutinib treatment. The receptors here all came from a human donor with chronic lymphocytic leukemia.

The chain has TRBV5-6 and TRBJ1-2; 7 bases map to TRBD1. V dropped 4 bases and J dropped 1; count of bases not matched to a gene: 16. The germline CDR1 and CDR2 sequences are SGHDT and YYEEEE. The CDR3 consists of 18 residues. The CDR3 sequence is CASSTPRTGWNINYGYTF. For the CDR3, the DNA is TGTGCCAGCAGCACCCCGAGGACAGGTTGGAACATTAACTATGGCTACACCTTC.

The chain uses TRBV4-1 and TRBJ1-1, with unresolved D. The CDR3 consists of 17 residues. Trimming took off 1 base at V and 0 bases at J, with 15 bases between the two ends. Germline-derived CDR1 and CDR2 are MGHRA and YSYEKL. The CDR3 loop reads CASSQGVSRTMNTEAFF. The CDR3 DNA sequence: TGCGCCAGCAGCCAAGGGGTATCTCGGACTATGAACACTGAAGCTTTCTTT.

CDR3 in amino acids: CASSVVWDNTDTQYF. The DNA of the CDR3 is TGTGCCAGCAGCGTAGTCTGGGATAACACAGATACGCAGTATTTT. The chain couples TRBV9 to TRBJ2-3; D ambiguous. The CDR3 contains 15 residues. The V gene's germline CDR1 is SGDLS and CDR2 YYNGEE. Deletions cut 0 bases from V and 2 bases from J, with 10 bases between.

The chain carries TRBV9 and TRBJ2-1; TRBD2 is a possible D gene (5 bases). This CDR3 is built from 15 residues. V was cut by 4 bases and J by 0 bases, with 11 bases left in between. Germline lookup yields CDR1 SGDLS and CDR2 YYNGEE. CDR3 in DNA: TGTGCCAGCAGCTCGGGATGGGGCTCCTACAATGAGCAGTTCTTC. The encoded protein is CASSSGWGSYNEQFF.

The chain is built from TRBV18 and TRBJ1-3; TRBD1 is a possible D gene (5 bases). Per the germline V gene, CDR1 is KGHSH and CDR2 is LQKENI. There are 15 residues in the CDR3. V lost 5 bases and J lost 0, with 11 bases in between. CDR3 protein: CASSSSGGSGNTIYF. The CDR3 DNA follows: TGTGCCAGCTCATCCTCTGGGGGCTCTGGAAACACCATATATTTT.

The V gene is TRBV20-1, the J gene TRBJ1-2; D call uncertain. V was shortened by 6 bases and J by 6 bases, with 11 bases between the two germline ends. The CDR3 spans 11 residues. Germline CDR1 reads DFQATT; CDR2 reads SNEGSKA (reference sequence). The CDR3 sequence: CSATDGDGYTF. In DNA, the CDR3 is TGCAGTGCCACGGATGGGGATGGCTACACCTTC.

The chain recombines TRBV13 with TRBJ1-5; no reliable D call. V dropped 0 bases and J dropped 4 bases, with 13 bases sitting between them. In germline, CDR1 is PRHDT, CDR2 FYEKMQ (reference sequence). This CDR3 comprises 16 residues. DNA of the CDR3: TGTGCCAGCAGCTTAGGAGCTGTCGGCAGGAATCAGCCCCAGCATTTT. Translated: CASSLGAVGRNQPQHF.

This clone has just a few counts. The chain recombines TRBV28 with TRBJ1-2; 10 bases are a match to TRBD1. The germline V gene encodes CDR1 MDHEN and CDR2 SYDVKM. J was trimmed by 2 bases and V by 6 bases; bases with no gene match: 3. The CDR3 length is 14 residues. The CDR3 DNA sequence: TGTGCCAGCAGGGGACAGGGGTTAAACTATGGCTACACCTTC. Translated, it gives CASRGQGLNYGYTF.

The V and J genes are TRBV4-1 and TRBJ1-5; a weak D match, TRBD1 (6 bases). V dropped 2 bases and J dropped 0 bases, with 11 bases sitting between them. The CDR3 has 16 amino acids. CDR1 MGHRA and CDR2 YSYEKL come from the germline V gene. In DNA, the CDR3 is TGCGCCAGCAGCCAAACCGACAGGTATAGCAATCAGCCCCAGCATTTT. Protein: CASSQTDRYSNQPQHF.

This sequence joins TRBV6-6 and TRBJ1-1; unclear D gene. The CDR3 is 15 amino acids. Trimming cost V 3 bases and J 4 bases, with 15 bases left between them. Looked up from germline, CDR1 is MNHNY and CDR2 is SVGAGI (reference sequence). Written as DNA, the CDR3 is TGTGCCAGCAGTTATATTGCAGGAATATTCACTGAAGCTTTCTTT. Translating gives CASSYIAGIFTEAFF.

This sequence joins TRBV27 and TRBJ2-7, with a tentative D call TRBD1 (6 bases). The V end lost 0 bases, the J end lost 2 bases, and 11 bases lay between the germline ends. Looked up from germline, CDR1 is MNHEY and CDR2 is SMNVEV (reference sequence). The CDR3 consists of 15 residues. CDR3 nucleotide sequence: TGTGCCAGCAGTTTATCGGGGGCCGGAACCTACGAGCAGTACTTC. Translation gives CASSLSGAGTYEQYF.

The chain links TRBV4-1 to TRBJ1-1; a weak D match, TRBD1 (6 bases). The CDR3 loop spans 16 amino acids. Trimming stripped 2 bases from V and 3 bases from J, with 16 bases between. CDR1 and CDR2 (germline): MGHRA, YSYEKL. This chain's CDR3 is CASSQLLQGTDTEAFF. The DNA of the CDR3 is TGCGCCAGCAGCCAACTACTACAGGGCACCGACACTGAAGCTTTCTTT.

The chain is built from TRBV4-1 and TRBJ2-1; TRBD2 is a possible D gene (5 bases). Germline V gives CDR1 MGHRA, CDR2 YSYEKL. The CDR3 covers 15 residues. The V and J ends lost 4 bases and 0 bases respectively, with 10 bases between them. The CDR3: CASSRTFFSYNEQFF. In DNA, the CDR3 is TGCGCCAGCAGCCGGACTTTTTTCTCCTACAATGAGCAGTTCTTC.

This clone was recorded once. V is TRBV5-4 and J is TRBJ1-2; no reliable D call. Trimming left V 4 bases short and J 0 bases short, with 16 bases between. This CDR3 is built from 16 residues. The germline CDR1 and CDR2 sequences are SGHNT and YYREEE (reference sequence). CDR3 in DNA: TGTGCCAGCAGCCCCGGTGGGCAGTCAGCTAACTATGGCTACACCTTC. It encodes CASSPGGQSANYGYTF.

The sample holds a few counts of this clone. This sequence joins TRBV15 and TRBJ2-6; TRBD2 agrees at 7 bases. Germline lookup yields CDR1 LNHNV and CDR2 YYDKDF (reference sequence). The J segment lost 3 bases and the V segment lost 5 bases, leaving 7 bases of the junction unmatched. CDR3 length: 16 amino acids. The CDR3 nucleotides are TGTGCCACCAGCGGTGGGAGGGGATTTGGGGCCAACGTCCTGACTTTC. Protein sequence: CATSGGRGFGANVLTF.